This T cell receptor beta chain was obtained from a study of blood T cell repertoires in COVID-19. Study at large: Samples taken during acute and convalescent COVID-19 were collected in the United States, Italy and Spain. T cells, B-cell-depleted T cells, or PBMCs provided the cDNA or gDNA that served as material.

In the authors' workflow: Amplified reference gene primers provided the basis for estimating nucleated cell counts. Only in-frame clones appear in the TCRdb table, and some are missing; sequencing was by immunoSEQ multiplex PCR. V and J calls and clone size are as listed in that table; D and trimming were resolved from the DNA. The sample lists roughly 100,000 clones, 65% to 90% seen once, with over 35% in the top ten. Germline lookup yields CDR1 MDHEN and CDR2 SYDVKM. CDR3 length: 16 residues. V shed 4 bases, J shed 1 base, and the junction held 5 bases outside the gene matches. This clone was counted once.

The clonotype comes from a man older than 75 with acute or convalescent COVID-19. The gene calls are TRBV28 and TRBJ2-1; 9 bases match TRBD2. Sequences were obtained from peripheral blood. CDR3 sequence reads: CASSSSGANSYNEQFF. In DNA form, the CDR3 reads TGTGCCAGCAGTTCTAGCGGGGCTAATTCCTACAATGAGCAGTTCTTC.